This T cell receptor beta chain derives from a study of T cells in Graves' hyperthyroidism and ophthalmopathy. General study results and limits: Most thyroid-expanded clonotypes above 0.001 were also found in blood. In the analysis, a 13 V-J model separated ophthalmopathy from stable hyperthyroidism.

TCR beta CDR3 regions were amplified from RNA. TCR CDR3 underwent first-round RT-PCR with the HTBI primer set. TCRdb fed the multiplex PCR reads into MiXCR, producing one record per CDR3 protein. The repertoire holds 300,000 to 450,000 distinct CDR3 sequences, with 15% to 19% as singletons. It was at first hyperthyroidism diagnosis, before any ophthalmopathy symptoms, that the blood sample was taken. Cells are PBMCs isolated from approximately 9.2 ml of fresh blood. The CDR3 has 15 residues. CDR1 is LGHDT and CDR2 is YNNKEL in the germline V gene (reference sequence). The V and J ends lost 6 bases and 7 bases, in that order; junction bases with no gene match: 9. This clonotype has at least ten counts. Its antigen is not known.

The sequence came from a woman younger than 35 with Graves' hyperthyroidism that later progressed to Graves' ophthalmopathy. Material: blood. This chain uses TRBV3-1 with TRBJ1-6; 7 positions agree with TRBD1. The chain's CDR3 is CASSGGGRGNSPLHF. The DNA for the CDR3 is TGTGCCAGCAGTGGAGGGGGCCGGGGAAATTCACCCCTCCACTTT.